Listed below are T cell receptor beta chains from one sample, sequenced in a study of shared clonotypes between healthy human individuals. Measured with immunoSEQ multiplex PCR; TCRdb has only the in-frame clones, and not every one. The table has fewer than 200,000 clones, about 66% seen once; the top ten hold about 10%. Sequencing was carried out using memory CD4+ T cells sorted from blood. The receptors were gathered from a young man in good health. Each CDR3 is given with its conserved first and last residue. The D gene is left open where the match is weak. Clone size appears in some rows only: once, few, many, or a class for an expanded clone.

abundance	d_gene	v_gene	j_gene	CDR3aa	CDR3nt
once	NA	TRBV7-7	TRBJ2-3	CASSPTAATDTQYF	TGTGCCAGCAGCCCGACGGCAGCCACAGATACGCAGTATTTT
few	NA	TRBV2	TRBJ2-7	CARGAGGSYEQYF	TGTGCCAGGGGAGCGGGTGGCTCCTACGAGCAGTACTTC
NA	TRBD2	TRBV7-2	TRBJ2-3	CASSSGLAPTDTQYF	TGTGCCAGCAGCTCGGGACTAGCCCCCACAGATACGCAGTATTTT
many	NA	TRBV7-8	TRBJ2-7	CASTSRASYEQYF	TGTGCCAGCACCTCAAGGGCATCCTACGAGCAGTACTTC
NA	NA	TRBV7-8	TRBJ1-5	CASSLVRGSNQPQHF	TGTGCCAGCAGCTTAGTCAGGGGAAGCAATCAGCCCCAGCATTTT
many	TRBD1	TRBV29-1	TRBJ2-1	CSIPSRRKQGISYNEQFF	TGCAGCATCCCCTCCCGAAGAAAACAGGGGATCAGCTACAATGAGCAGTTCTTC
few	NA	TRBV11-3	TRBJ2-2	CASSLASGSQFFGELFF	TGTGCCAGCAGCTTAGCATCGGGATCCCAATTCTTCGGGGAGCTGTTTTTT
many	NA	TRBV5-8	TRBJ2-7	CASRQTGVVEQYF	TGTGCCAGCAGACAGACGGGGGTAGTAGAGCAGTACTTC
NA	NA	TRBV19	TRBJ1-1	CASSTYPGLDTEAFF	TGTGCCAGTAGTACTTACCCAGGGTTGGACACTGAAGCTTTCTTT
NA	NA	TRBV5-1	TRBJ2-3	CASSLVGIPTDTQYF	TGCGCCAGCAGCTTGGTCGGCATCCCCACAGATACGCAGTATTTT
few	TRBD1	TRBV5-1	TRBJ2-6	CASKDRSGANVLTF	TGCGCCAGCAAGGACAGGTCTGGGGCCAACGTCCTGACTTTC
NA	NA	TRBV2	TRBJ2-2	CASSEPNTGELFF	TGTGCCAGCAGTGAACCGAACACCGGGGAGCTGTTTTTT
NA	NA	TRBV5-4	TRBJ2-2	CASSLGQDTGELFF	TGTGCCAGCAGCTTGGGACAAGATACCGGGGAGCTGTTTTTT
few	NA	TRBV19	TRBJ2-4	CASTPGMGGSQNIQYF	TGTGCCAGTACCCCAGGAATGGGAGGTAGCCAAAACATTCAGTACTTC
NA	TRBD2	TRBV6-6	TRBJ2-2	CASSPPTSGIGELFF	TGTGCCAGCAGTCCCCCGACTAGCGGGATCGGGGAGCTGTTTTTT
NA	TRBD1	TRBV30	TRBJ1-2	CAWRLGGNYGYTF	TGTGCCTGGAGACTAGGGGGCAACTATGGCTACACCTTC
NA	TRBD1	TRBV2	TRBJ2-7	CASRGDRGPKYF	TGTGCCAGCAGGGGGGACAGGGGGCCCAAGTACTTC
NA	TRBD2	TRBV18	TRBJ2-1	CASSPEGLGSYNEQFF	TGTGCCAGCTCACCGGAGGGACTAGGGTCCTACAATGAGCAGTTCTTC
few	TRBD2	TRBV7-6	TRBJ2-1	CASSLGSGRYNEQFF	TGTGCCAGCAGCTTAGGTAGCGGGAGATACAATGAGCAGTTCTTC
NA	NA	TRBV29-1	TRBJ2-7	CSVPGVAKEQYF	TGCAGCGTTCCCGGGGTAGCGAAAGAGCAGTACTTC
few	TRBD2	TRBV28	TRBJ2-1	CASSFYLAGKGNEQFF	TGTGCCAGCAGTTTCTACTTAGCGGGAAAGGGCAATGAGCAGTTCTTC
NA	NA	TRBV12-2	TRBJ2-7	CASRPTAPYEQYF	TGTGCAAGTCGCCCTACGGCTCCCTACGAGCAGTACTTC